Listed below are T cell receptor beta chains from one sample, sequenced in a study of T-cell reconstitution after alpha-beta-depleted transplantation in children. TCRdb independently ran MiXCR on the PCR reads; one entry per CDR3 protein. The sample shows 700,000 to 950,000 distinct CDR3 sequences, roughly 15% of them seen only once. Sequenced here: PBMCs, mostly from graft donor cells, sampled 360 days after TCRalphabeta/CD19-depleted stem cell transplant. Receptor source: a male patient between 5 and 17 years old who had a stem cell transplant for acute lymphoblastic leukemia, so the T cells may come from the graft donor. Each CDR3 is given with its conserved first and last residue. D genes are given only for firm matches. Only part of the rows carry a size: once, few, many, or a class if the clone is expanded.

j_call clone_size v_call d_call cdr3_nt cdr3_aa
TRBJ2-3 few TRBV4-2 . TGTGCCAGCAGCCAAGATATGAGCGGGTACACAGATACGCAGTATTTT CASSQDMSGYTDTQYF
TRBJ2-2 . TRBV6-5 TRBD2 TGTGCCAGCAGTTACCGGCGGGAGGACACCGGGGAGCTGTTTTTT CASSYRREDTGELFF
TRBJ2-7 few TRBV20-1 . TGCAGTGCTAAAATCAATAGCGGTCCCTCCTACGAGCAGTACTTC CSAKINSGPSYEQYF
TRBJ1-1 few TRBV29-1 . TGCAGCGTCTATACAGAATGGGGCACTGAAGCTTTCTTT CSVYTEWGTEAFF
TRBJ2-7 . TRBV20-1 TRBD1 TGCAGTGCTTTCCACACAGGGGACCAGACCTACGAGCAGTACTTC CSAFHTGDQTYEQYF
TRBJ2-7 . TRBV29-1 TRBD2 TGCAGCGTTGATATAGGGACTAGCGGCTCCTACGAGCAGTACTTC CSVDIGTSGSYEQYF
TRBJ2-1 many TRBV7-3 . TGTGCCAGCAGCCATACTAGGAATGAGCAGTTCTTC CASSHTRNEQFF
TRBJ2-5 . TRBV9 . TGTGCCAGCAGCGTGGGCTCATCGTATTCCCGGGGAGAGACCCAGTACTTC CASSVGSSYSRGETQYF
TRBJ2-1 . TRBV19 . TGTGCCAGTAGTACCGACAGGATAGGTGAGCAGTTCTTC CASSTDRIGEQFF
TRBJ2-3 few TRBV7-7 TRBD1 TGTGCCAGCAGCGAAGACAGGGGGGCTACGCAGTATTTT CASSEDRGATQYF
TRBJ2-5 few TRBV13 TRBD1 TGTGCCAGCAGCTTAGATAGAGGGGGCGGAGAGACCCAGTACTTC CASSLDRGGGETQYF
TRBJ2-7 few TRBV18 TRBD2 TGTGCCAGCTCAAGGTCTAGCGGGAAGGTCATCGAGCAGTACTTC CASSRSSGKVIEQYF
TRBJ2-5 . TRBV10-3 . TGTGCCACAGACCGGGGGCCCCAAGAGACCCAGTACTTC CATDRGPQETQYF
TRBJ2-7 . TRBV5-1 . TGCGCCAGCAGCTTATTAGGGTACTCGAGGGGGTCGTATCTCTACGAGCAGTACTTC CASSLLGYSRGSYLYEQYF
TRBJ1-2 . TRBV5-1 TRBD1 TGCGCCAGCAGCAACGACAGGGGGCGTAACTATGGCTACACCTTC CASSNDRGRNYGYTF
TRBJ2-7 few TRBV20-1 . TGCAGTGCTAGAGATTATCAGCCTTCCTACGAGCAGTACTTC CSARDYQPSYEQYF
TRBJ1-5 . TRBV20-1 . TGCAGTGCTACCCGGACAGTTTATAGCAATCAGCCCCAGCATTTT CSATRTVYSNQPQHF
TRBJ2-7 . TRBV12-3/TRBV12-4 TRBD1 TGTGCCAGCAGCCGGGACAGGGGTTGGAGCGAGCAGTACTTC CASSRDRGWSEQYF
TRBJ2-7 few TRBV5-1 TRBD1 TGCGCCAGCAGCCACAGGGGACACGACTACGAGCAGTACTTC CASSHRGHDYEQYF
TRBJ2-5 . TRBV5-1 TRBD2 TGCGCCAGCAGCTTAGGGATTAGCGGGGGACCCCAAGAGACCCAGTACTTC CASSLGISGGPQETQYF
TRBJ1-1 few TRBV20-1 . TGCAGACTAAACACTGAAGCTTTCTTT CRLNTEAFF
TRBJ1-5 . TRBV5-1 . TGCGCCAGCAGCTTGATTCCCCAGCCCCAGCATTTT CASSLIPQPQHF
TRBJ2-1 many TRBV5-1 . TGCGCCAGCAGCACGTCAGGCGTTGTGGAGCAGTTCTTC CASSTSGVVEQFF
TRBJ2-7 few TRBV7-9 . TGTGCCAGCAGCTTACTCGGCCGCGAGGACGAGCAGTACTTC CASSLLGREDEQYF
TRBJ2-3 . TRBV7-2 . TGTGCCAGCAGCTCCCGGACCAGCACAGATACGCAGTATTTT CASSSRTSTDTQYF
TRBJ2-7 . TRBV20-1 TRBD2 TGCAGTGCCCATAGCGGGATGTCCTACGAGCAGTACTTC CSAHSGMSYEQYF
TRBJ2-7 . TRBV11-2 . TGTGCCAGCAGCTTAGGGCCCAGCGTCGAGCAGTACTTC CASSLGPSVEQYF
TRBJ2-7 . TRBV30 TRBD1 TGTGCCTGGAGTGTGTTTGGGACAGGGCGGAACGAGCAGTACTTC CAWSVFGTGRNEQYF
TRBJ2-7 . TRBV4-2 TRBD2 TGTGCCAGCAGCAACGACCCGGGACTAGCTGATAGGGTCGAGTTC CASSNDPGLADRVEF
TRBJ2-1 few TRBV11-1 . TGTGCCAGCAGCATACGACGGGGCAATGAGCAGTTCTTC CASSIRRGNEQFF
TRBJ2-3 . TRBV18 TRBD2 TGTGCCAGCTCACCCCTGGGTAGCGGGCTCACAGATACGCAGTATTTT CASSPLGSGLTDTQYF
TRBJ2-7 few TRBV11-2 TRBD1 TGTGCCAGCAGCCAAACAGGGGGATCCGGCTACGAGCAGTACTTC CASSQTGGSGYEQYF
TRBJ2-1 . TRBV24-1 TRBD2 TGTGCCACCAGTGCGGGTAGCGGGAGTCGACGGATCTCCTACAATGAGCAGTTCTTC CATSAGSGSRRISYNEQFF
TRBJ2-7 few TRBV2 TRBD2 TGTGCCAGCAGTGAAGCCCCCCTAGCGGGAGGACGTTGGGAGCAGTACTTC CASSEAPLAGGRWEQYF
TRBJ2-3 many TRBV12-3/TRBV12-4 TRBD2 TGTGCCAGCAGTTTAATCGGACTAGCGGGCACAGATACGCAGTATTTT CASSLIGLAGTDTQYF
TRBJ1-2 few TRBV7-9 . TGTGCCAGCAGCTTACAAAGGTTTAACTATGGCTACACCTTC CASSLQRFNYGYTF
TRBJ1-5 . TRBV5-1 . TGCGCCAGCAGCTGGGACCTTAATGGATTT CASSWDLNGF
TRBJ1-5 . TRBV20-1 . TGCAGTGCTGCCGGTTTCGGGACACTTAGCAATCAGCCCCAGCATTTT CSAAGFGTLSNQPQHF
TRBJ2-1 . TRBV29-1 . TGCAGCGTTGAAGATCGCGTGTTCGGGGTTGGCGGGGGCCGCTCCTACAATGAGCAGTTCTTC CSVEDRVFGVGGGRSYNEQFF